Listed below are T cell receptor beta chains from one sample, sequenced in a study of shared clonotypes between healthy human individuals. The data were produced by immunoSEQ multiplex PCR, yet TCRdb's version contains in-frame clones alone and is incomplete. The data hold millions of clones, with approximately 95% observed a single time. Sequenced input: naive CD8+ T cells sorted from blood. Receptors originate from a man aged 18 to 29 in good health. CDR3s include the opening cysteine and the closing phenylalanine or tryptophan. D genes are given only for firm matches. Clone size is not always given. Where it is, it says once, few, many or a class for expanded clones.

TRBV2	TRBD1	TRBJ1-4	NA	TGTGCCAGCAGTGGGGATGGGGGACAGGGGAATGAAAAACTGTTTTTT	CASSGDGGQGNEKLFF
TRBV7-9	NA	TRBJ1-2	NA	TGTGCCAGCAGCTTAGGGCAGAACTTCTATGGCTACACCTTC	CASSLGQNFYGYTF
TRBV4-3	NA	TRBJ2-7	NA	TGCGCCAGCAGCCAAGAGCGTTGGACAGAGTCCTACGAGCAGTACTTC	CASSQERWTESYEQYF
TRBV27	NA	TRBJ1-4	NA	TGTGCCAGCAGTTTGGTAAGAGGGTCTGGAGAAAAACTGTTTTTT	CASSLVRGSGEKLFF
TRBV29-1	TRBD2	TRBJ2-7	NA	TGCAGCGTGGGATCTAGCGGGGGCAGCTCCTACGAGCAGTACTTC	CSVGSSGGSSYEQYF
TRBV4-3	TRBD1	TRBJ2-7	NA	TGCGCCAGCAGCCACGGGACAGGTTACGAGCAGTACTTC	CASSHGTGYEQYF
TRBV9	NA	TRBJ2-1	NA	TGTGCCAGCAGCGAACATCCGGACAGCTTGGCGTACAATGAGCAGTTCTTC	CASSEHPDSLAYNEQFF
TRBV27	NA	TRBJ2-1	NA	TGTGCTACGGGGACAACCCATAACAATGAGCAGTTCTTC	CATGTTHNNEQFF
TRBV6-4	NA	TRBJ1-4	NA	TGTGCCAGCAGTGACTTACTCGTTGGGACCCCGGCAACTAATGAAAAACTGTTTTTT	CASSDLLVGTPATNEKLFF
TRBV7-9	NA	TRBJ1-4	NA	TGTGCCAGCAGCCCCCCGAGGTTTCTAGGTGAAAAACTGTTTTTT	CASSPPRFLGEKLFF
TRBV4-1	NA	TRBJ2-7	once	TGCGCCAGCAGCCAGGGAGGCTCCTACGAGCAGTACTTC	CASSQGGSYEQYF
TRBV19	NA	TRBJ1-5	NA	TGTGCCAGTAGTATACGGGACGTCAATCAGCCCCAGCATTTT	CASSIRDVNQPQHF
TRBV7-8	NA	TRBJ1-2	once	TGTGCCAGCAGCTTAAGCGGGGGGCCTGCCTATGGCTACACCTTC	CASSLSGGPAYGYTF
TRBV4-1	TRBD2	TRBJ2-1	NA	TGCGCCAGCAGCCAAGAACCCAGCGGGAGGGCGGGGAATGAGCAGTTCTTC	CASSQEPSGRAGNEQFF
TRBV23-1	NA	TRBJ2-7	NA	TGCGCCAGCAGTCAATCGATGGTAGCGTCGTACTTC	CASSQSMVASYF
TRBV5-6	TRBD1	TRBJ1-2	NA	TGTGCCAGCAGCTCATCGACAGGGTTAAGATATGGCTACACCTTC	CASSSSTGLRYGYTF
TRBV9	NA	TRBJ1-1	NA	TGTGCCAGCAGCGGACCTTATGGCACTGAAGCTTTCTTT	CASSGPYGTEAFF
TRBV13	NA	TRBJ1-2	NA	TGTGCCAGCAGCTTAGGCCCAGGAATTAACTATGGCTACACCTTC	CASSLGPGINYGYTF
TRBV6-1	NA	TRBJ2-1	NA	TGTGCCAGCTCTTCAGGGAGTTCCAGCAATGAGCAGTTCTTC	CASSSGSSSNEQFF
TRBV7-9	NA	TRBJ1-2	NA	TGTGCCAGCACTCCCTCGGGCAGCCAGCCAACCTGGAACTATGGCTACACCTTC	CASTPSGSQPTWNYGYTF
TRBV6-5	NA	TRBJ2-7	NA	TGTGCCAGCGGGTATGGGAACGAGCAGTACTTC	CASGYGNEQYF
TRBV6-1	NA	TRBJ1-4	once	TGTGCCAGCAGTACCCTAGGGGGTTGGAGTGAAAAACTGTTTTTT	CASSTLGGWSEKLFF
TRBV6-1	NA	TRBJ2-7	NA	TGTGCCAGCAGAAGTGGTACCTACGAGCAGTACTTC	CASRSGTYEQYF
TRBV27	TRBD2	TRBJ2-3	NA	TGTGCCAGCAGTCTCACTAGCGGGGGGACCCTGGCGCAGTATTTT	CASSLTSGGTLAQYF
TRBV2	NA	TRBJ1-4	NA	TGTGCCAGCAGTGAAGATATGTTTGTGGATGAAAAACTGTTTTTT	CASSEDMFVDEKLFF
TRBV7-9	TRBD2	TRBJ2-3	NA	TGTGCCAGCAGCTTAAATCTAGCGGGTTCCGTCCCCGATACGCAGTATTTT	CASSLNLAGSVPDTQYF
TRBV28	TRBD1	TRBJ2-1	NA	TGTGCCAGCAGTTTAACGGGACAGGGGGCCTACAATGAGCAGTTCTTC	CASSLTGQGAYNEQFF
TRBV30	TRBD2	TRBJ2-7	NA	TGTGCCTGGACCTCCGTAGCGGGAGATTCCTACGAGCAGTACTTC	CAWTSVAGDSYEQYF
TRBV6-1	TRBD2	TRBJ2-3	NA	TGTGCCAGCAGTGATAGGGAGGGCCAAGATACGCAGTATTTT	CASSDREGQDTQYF
TRBV6-6	NA	TRBJ2-5	NA	TGTGCCAGCAGTTCGGTAGAGGGGGGGGAGGAGACCCAGTACTTC	CASSSVEGGEETQYF
TRBV28	NA	TRBJ1-2	NA	TGTGCCAGCAGCCCAGGGTTGTTCTATGGCTACACCTTC	CASSPGLFYGYTF
TRBV2	NA	TRBJ2-7	once	TGTGCCAGCAGTTGGACCTCCTACGAGCAGTACTTC	CASSWTSYEQYF
TRBV4-2	NA	TRBJ2-3	once	TGTGCCAGCAGCCAAGAATCCGACATCAGCACAGATACGCAGTATTTT	CASSQESDISTDTQYF
TRBV30	TRBD2	TRBJ2-3	NA	TGTGCCTGGAGTGTAAGCGGGGGGGCGGGAGATACGCAGTATTTT	CAWSVSGGAGDTQYF
TRBV9	TRBD1	TRBJ1-1	NA	TGTGCCAGCAGCGCTGAGACAGGGATGAACACTGAAGCTTTCTTT	CASSAETGMNTEAFF